This TCR beta chain comes out of a study of human T cells and chemical hapten exposure. Study context: Across samples, TCR yields varied, mostly owing to small differences in pooled library volumes. Study-wide results and limits: The formation of large CDR3 similarity clusters by expanded TCRs significantly exceeded that of controls.

Stated time point: patch test 3, about 24 weeks after DPC sensitization. Treatment reported: therapeutic diphenylcyclopropenone sensitization with weekly scalp DPC. Donors were 18 to 70-year-old alopecia patients suitable for DPC. TCRdb itself ran the RACE reads through MiXCR, one entry per CDR3 protein. The sample contains roughly 200,000 distinct CDR3 sequences, around 25% of which appear only once. This clonotype has ten or more counts. Its specificity is not known. The germline V gene encodes CDR1 MDHEN and CDR2 SYDVKM. Trimming cost V 6 bases and J 4 bases; bases outside gene matches: 13. The CDR3 is 16 residues long.

This chain uses TRBV28 with TRBJ2-7; 9 bases align to TRBD2. The clonotype comes from a middle-aged woman with alopecia areata. Some clones in this sample may be carry-over from other donors' samples. This specimen consisted of whole blood, obtained in connection with sensitization to the hapten diphenylcyclopropenone (DPC). The chain's CDR3 is CASSLNALTSGYEQYF. DNA of the CDR3: TGTGCCAGCAGCCTAAACGCCTTGACTAGCGGATACGAGCAGTACTTC. Combining the CDR3 with reference TRBV28 and TRBJ2-7 gives the whole variable domain DVKVTQSSRYLVKRTGEKVFLECVQDMDHENMFWYRQDPGLGLRLIYFSYDVKMKEKGDIPEGYSVSREKKERFSLILESASTNQTSMYLCASSLNALTSGYEQYFGPGTRLTVT.